Shown below are 29 T cell receptor beta chains from a single sample sequenced in a study of molecular identifiers for immune sequencing clone quantification. TCRdb reprocessed the PCR reads via MiXCR and lists one record per CDR3 protein. The sample carries tens of thousands of distinct CDR3 sequences, about 23% recorded once. The specimen sequenced was naive CD8+ T cells from blood, with Jurkat cell RNA spiked in. Noted subset: FACS-sorted CD8+CD4-CCR7+CD45RA+ naive T cells. These receptors were collected from a human donor in good health. Some libraries in this study had Jurkat cell RNA spiked in.

Only a few counts were recorded for this clonotype. V usage is TRBV7-3 and J usage is TRBJ2-3, with TRBD2 identical over 7 bases. This CDR3 is built from 13 residues. Trimming removed 5 bases from V and 6 bases from J; junction bases left unmatched: 5. Germline values: CDR1 SGHTA, CDR2 FQGTGA. CDR3 nucleotide sequence: TGTGCCAGCAGCCCCATCGGGGGGGATACGCAGTATTTT. The encoded protein is CASSPIGGDTQYF.

On this clonotype: Given a much more abundant clone one base away, this may be a read error. This CDR3 fails to terminate in the conserved phenylalanine or tryptophan, so it likely reflects a read error. The chain couples TRBV2 to TRBJ2-3; 8 bases match TRBD2. J was trimmed by 2 bases and V by 6 bases; bases with no gene match: 7. The CDR3 has 15 residues. The germline V gene encodes CDR1 SNHLY and CDR2 FYNNEI. CDR3 residues: CASRLAGSSTDTQYL. The CDR3 region has the DNA TGTGCCAGCAGGCTAGCGGGTTCTTCCACAGATACGCAGTATCTT.

In its sample, this clonotype was seen many times. The CDR3 loop reads CASSYSLGPGELFF. The CDR3 DNA sequence: TGTGCCAGCAGTTACTCGTTAGGACCCGGGGAGCTGTTTTTT. The rearrangement links TRBV6-5 to TRBJ2-2; D gene unclear. Germline assignment: CDR1 MNHEY and CDR2 SVGAGI. This CDR3 region has 14 residues. The ends were cut back, 0 bases at V and 6 bases at J, with 8 bases in the middle.

This clonotype was found many times. This chain joins TRBV12-3 or TRBV12-4 and TRBJ1-1, with TRBD1 identical over 7 bases. The CDR3 totals 12 residues. Germline trimming cut 3 bases from V and 13 bases from J; bases unmatched to any gene: 8. In DNA form, the CDR3 reads TGTGCCAGCAGTTTCGAGGGGGCGCATGTTTTCTTT. Its translation: CASSFEGAHVFF.

This clonotype occurred a few times. The chain joins TRBV4-1 to TRBJ2-5; no reliable D call. The V gene lost 0 bases and the J gene lost 2 bases, with 7 bases spanning the gap. The CDR3 loop spans 14 amino acids. The germline V gene encodes CDR1 MGHRA and CDR2 YSYEKL. The CDR3 here is CASSQDILQETQYF. CDR3 DNA sequence: TGCGCCAGCAGCCAAGATATCCTACAAGAGACCCAGTACTTC.

In this sample, this clonotype turned up many times. The gene calls are TRBV9 and TRBJ2-5; weak D call: TRBD1 (5 bases). Germline V gene data show CDR1 as SGDLS and CDR2 as YYNGEE. V lost 4 bases, J lost 2 bases, and 15 bases lay in between. The CDR3 extends over 15 amino acids. CDR3 in DNA: TGTGCCAGCAGCCCAGGGTCACTGGTTCAAGAGACCCAGTACTTC. The encoded protein is CASSPGSLVQETQYF.

The chain combines TRBV29-1 with TRBJ2-1, with 12 bases fitting TRBD1. Germline assignment: CDR1 SQVTM and CDR2 ANQGSEA. CDR3 size: 16 residues. Losses at the gene ends were 4 bases for V and 3 bases for J; bases not matched to a gene: 7. The CDR3 protein is CSVAPGTGGLYNEQFF. The CDR3 nucleotides read TGCAGCGTTGCCCCCGGGACAGGGGGCCTCTACAATGAGCAGTTCTTC.

This clonotype has at least ten counts. The rearrangement links TRBV29-1 to TRBJ1-1; D may be TRBD1 (5 bases). Germline V gene sequence: CDR1 SQVTM, CDR2 ANQGSEA. This CDR3 comprises 13 residues. The CDR3 DNA follows: TGCGGCCTGGCTGGGGCGCGAGGTACTGAAGCTTTCTTT. Its translation is CGLAGARGTEAFF.

This clonotype was counted at least ten times. V gene TRBV12-3 or TRBV12-4 combines with J gene TRBJ1-1; D unresolved. V was pared by 2 bases and J by 1 base, with 5 bases between. This CDR3 is 13 amino acids long. The CDR3, as DNA: TGTGCCAGCAGTTTAACTGAGAACACTGAAGCTTTCTTT. Translated, it gives CASSLTENTEAFF.

This clonotype has at least ten counts. The chain combines TRBV7-9 with TRBJ2-7; no firm D call. From germline, CDR1 is SEHNR and CDR2 FQNEAQ (reference sequence). V lost 4 bases, J lost 6 bases, and 13 bases lay in between. This CDR3 spans 13 amino acids. CDR3 nucleotides: TGTGCCAGCAGCTCTTTATCCCCGGCCGAGCAGTACTTC. The encoded protein is CASSSLSPAEQYF. The full variable domain, completed using reference TRBV7-9 and TRBJ2-7, is DTGVSQNPRHKITKRGQNVTFRCDPISEHNRLYWYRQTLGQGPEFLTYFQNEAQLEKSRLLSDRFSAERPKGSFSTLEIQRTEQGDSAMYLCASSSLSPAEQYFGPGTRLTVT.

In the case of this clonotype: This may arise from a read error, as a much more abundant clone is one base away. Without the conserved terminal phenylalanine or tryptophan, this CDR3 likely stems from a read error. The chain links TRBV20-1 to TRBJ1-1; D gene unclear. Trimming removed 0 bases from V and 6 bases from J, with 8 bases in between. The germline V gene has CDR1 DFQATT and CDR2 SNEGSKA (reference sequence). CDR3 length: 12 residues. Written as DNA, the CDR3 is TGCAGTGCTAGAGATCGGGCAGCTGAAGCTTTCCTT. Translation: CSARDRAAEAFL.

Many counts were recorded for this clonotype. One junction end does not reproduce the germline sequence, and a read error may be involved. The chain links TRBV2 to TRBJ1-5, with D unclear. The germline CDR1 and CDR2 sequences are SNHLY and FYNNEI. CDR3 length: 13 residues. CDR3 sequence: CASSEGSNQPQHF. CDR3 nucleotides: TGTGCCAGCAGCGAAGGGAGCAATCAGCCCCAGCATTTT. Filled out from reference TRBV2 and TRBJ1-5, the complete variable domain reads EPEVTQTPSHQVTQMGQEVILRCVPISNHLYFYWYRQILGQKVEFLVSFYNNEISEKSEIFDDQFSVERPDGSNFTLKIRSTKLEDSAMYFCASSEGSNQPQHFGDGTRLSIL.

V usage is TRBV14 and J usage is TRBJ1-2; possible D gene TRBD1, 6 bases. Germline V lookup: CDR1 SGHDN, CDR2 FVKESK. This CDR3 region has 13 residues. Trimming removed 1 base at V and 8 bases at J, with 11 bases between. The CDR3 loop reads CASSQAGARGYTF. As DNA, the CDR3 is TGTGCCAGCAGCCAAGCGGGGGCGCGGGGCTACACCTTC. The whole variable domain, filled in from reference TRBV14 and TRBJ1-2, reads EAGVTQFPSHSVIEKGQTVTLRCDPISGHDNLYWYRRVMGKEIKFLLHFVKESKQDESGMPNNRFLAERTGGTYSTLKVQPAELEDSGVYFCASSQAGARGYTFGSGTRLTVV.

This clonotype was seen a few times. A much larger clone differs by one base, so this may be a read error. The chain joins TRBV7-9 to TRBJ2-3, with no clear D. Trimming left V 4 bases short and J 7 bases short, with 12 bases between. This CDR3 spans 13 amino acids. Germline V gene lookup returns CDR1 SEHNR and CDR2 FQNEAQ (reference sequence). CDR3 sequence reads: CASSSSASNTQYF. CDR3 nucleotide sequence: TGTGCCAGCAGCTCTTCAGCCTCGAATACGCAGTATTTT.

This clonotype occurred a few times. The rearrangement joins TRBV29-1 to TRBJ2-1; D not certain. The germline V gene encodes CDR1 SQVTM and CDR2 ANQGSEA. The ends were cut back, 0 bases at V and 3 bases at J, with 3 bases in the middle. The CDR3 is 12 amino acids. The CDR3 DNA reads TGCAGCGTTGAAGACAGCTACAATGAGCAGTTCTTC. Protein sequence: CSVEDSYNEQFF.

This clonotype was seen many times. This sequence joins TRBV9 and TRBJ2-2, with 9 positions matching TRBD1. Losses at the gene ends were 0 bases for V and 5 bases for J; bases not matched to a gene: 8. The CDR3 consists of 17 residues. The V gene's germline CDR1 is SGDLS and CDR2 YYNGEE. The CDR3 sequence: CASSVASGTGFTGELFF. The CDR3 bases are TGTGCCAGCAGCGTAGCTTCCGGGACAGGGTTTACCGGGGAGCTGTTTTTT.

This clonotype was counted a few times. This chain links TRBV19 with TRBJ1-5, with a tentative D call TRBD1 (5 bases). V gave up 5 bases and J gave up 1 base, with 12 bases separating them. This CDR3 is 15 amino acids long. Germline V gene lookup returns CDR1 LNHDA and CDR2 SQIVND (reference sequence). The CDR3 is CASSLWGQSNQPQHF. CDR3 bases: TGTGCCAGTAGTTTATGGGGCCAGAGCAATCAGCCCCAGCATTTT.

A remark on this clonotype: This sequence may be a read error, since a much larger clone differs from it by one base. The chain carries TRBV20-1 and TRBJ2-7, with D possibly matching TRBD1 (5 bases). V was shortened by 3 bases and J by 1 base, with 13 bases between the two germline ends. The germline V gene has CDR1 DFQATT and CDR2 SNEGSKA (reference sequence). The CDR3 runs 14 residues. Written as DNA, the CDR3 is TGCAGTGCTAGGCCCCCGCCAGGGTCCTACGAGCAGTACTTC. Amino acids: CSARPPPGSYEQYF.

The chain is built from TRBV11-1 and TRBJ2-1; 7 bases match TRBD2. Germline V gene lookup returns CDR1 SGHAT and CDR2 FQDESV (reference sequence). Trimming took 3 bases from V and 7 from J; bases not matched to a gene: 9. The CDR3 runs to 15 residues. As DNA, the CDR3 is TGTGCCAGCAGCTTTCTAGCGGAGGAGGGGAATGAGCAGTTCTTC. Protein: CASSFLAEEGNEQFF.

This clonotype was seen repeatedly, ten times or more. V is TRBV12-3 or TRBV12-4 and J is TRBJ2-7; 8 bases align to TRBD2. Trimming took 4 bases from V and 6 from J; bases not matched to a gene: 11. This CDR3 has 15 residues. The CDR3 bases are TGTGCCAGCAGTTCCCCGGGACTAGACCGTGGCGAGCAGTACTTC. Translation: CASSSPGLDRGEQYF.

The genes are TRBV18 and TRBJ2-7; D unclear. Trimming took 5 bases from V and 0 from J, leaving 8 bases between them. The CDR3 has 13 residues. The V gene's germline CDR1 is KGHSH and CDR2 LQKENI. The CDR3: CASSSSRSYEQYF. CDR3 DNA: TGTGCCAGCTCATCATCACGCTCCTACGAGCAGTACTTC.

Points on this clonotype: A much more abundant neighbour one base away suggests this may be a read error. Since no conserved phenylalanine or tryptophan closes the CDR3, a read error is the likely cause. J is TRBJ2-6 and V is TRBV7-2, with D perhaps matching TRBD1 (6 bases). V lost 6 bases and J lost 0, with 12 bases in between. This CDR3 is 16 amino acids long. Germline lookup yields CDR1 SGHTA and CDR2 FQGNSA. The CDR3 region has the DNA TGTGCCAGCAGTAACCAGACAGGCTCTGGGGCCAACGTCCTGACTTCC. Translation gives CASSNQTGSGANVLTS.

For this clonotype: Being one base from a much bigger clone, this may be a read error. This rearrangement joins TRBV5-1 to TRBJ1-1, with 10 bases aligning to TRBD1. Germline V CDR1 and CDR2: SGHRS, YFSETQ. This CDR3 has 14 amino acids. Germline trimming cut 4 bases from V and 6 bases from J; bases unmatched to any gene: 6. CDR3 nucleotide sequence: TGCGCCAGCAGCCCAGGGACAGGGGAGGCTGAAGCTTTCTTT. This codes for CASSPGTGEAEAFF.

This clonotype was counted ten times or more. The rearrangement links TRBV4-3 to TRBJ1-2, with 7 bases identical to TRBD1. V was pared by 1 base and J by 5 bases, with 7 bases of the junction left unmatched. Germline loops: CDR1 LGHNA, CDR2 YSLEER. CDR3 length: 15 amino acids. The CDR3, as DNA: TGCGCCAGCAGCCAAGCGCTGGGACAGATTTATGGCTACACCTTC. Protein sequence: CASSQALGQIYGYTF.

This chain links TRBV28 with TRBJ2-7; 10 nucleotides match TRBD1. V gave up 3 bases and J gave up 4 bases; unmatched junction bases: 3. Germline V gene sequence: CDR1 MDHEN, CDR2 SYDVKM. This CDR3 is 14 amino acids long. CDR3 region: CASSFGDRGYEQYF. CDR3 sequence (DNA): TGTGCCAGCAGTTTCGGGGACAGGGGTTACGAGCAGTACTTC.

J is TRBJ1-1 and V is TRBV20-1; 11 bases line up with TRBD1. V dropped 0 bases and J dropped 5; count of bases not matched to a gene: 5. Germline values: CDR1 DFQATT, CDR2 SNEGSKA (reference sequence). The CDR3 runs 15 residues. The CDR3 DNA is TGCAGTGCTAGAGATGGGGACAGGGGGGGAACTGAAGCTTTCTTT. Its protein is CSARDGDRGGTEAFF.

This clonotype was found a few times. It may be a read error: a sequence one base away is much more abundant. As the CDR3 is not closed by the conserved phenylalanine or tryptophan, this likely results from a read error. The chain uses TRBV4-1 and TRBJ2-3; 10 nucleotides line up with TRBD1. Trimming at V came to 0 bases and at J to 6 bases, leaving 3 bases not matched to a gene. The CDR3 covers 15 residues. From germline, CDR1 is MGHRA and CDR2 YSYEKL. CDR3 region: CASSQDGTGADTQYC. As DNA, the CDR3 is TGCGCCAGCAGCCAAGATGGGACAGGGGCTGATACGCAGTATTGT.

The CDR3 DNA is TGCAGCGTTGTGGGAGCCCAGAACTACGAGCAGTACTTC. Translation: CSVVGAQNYEQYF. The rearrangement joins TRBV29-1 to TRBJ2-7, with D perhaps matching TRBD2 (5 bases). V was shortened by 4 bases and J by 3 bases, with 13 bases between the two germline ends. The germline CDR1 and CDR2 sequences are SQVTM and ANQGSEA. The CDR3 covers 13 residues.

This clonotype occurred many times. The chain combines TRBV28 with TRBJ2-7; 8 bases agree with TRBD2. Germline values: CDR1 MDHEN, CDR2 SYDVKM. The CDR3 contains 16 residues. With 6 bases clipped from V and 3 bases from J, the junction kept 13 bases outside the gene matches. CDR3 region: CASRPPTPGTSYEQYF. CDR3 nucleotide sequence: TGTGCCAGCAGACCGCCCACACCAGGGACTAGCTACGAGCAGTACTTC.